One sample yielded the 27 T cell receptor beta chains listed below, sequenced in a study of blood T cell repertoires in COVID-19. The assay was immunoSEQ multiplex PCR, and TCRdb's table has in-frame clones only and misses some. The sample shows almost 45,000 clones, about 70% of them seen only once. What was sequenced was peripheral blood. These receptors all come from an older man with acute or convalescent COVID-19.

This rearrangement joins TRBV5-1 to TRBJ1-1; 9 nucleotides align to TRBD1. J was trimmed by 5 bases and V by 4 bases; bases with no gene match: 9. This CDR3 is built from 15 residues. The germline V gene encodes CDR1 SGHRS and CDR2 YFSETQ. The CDR3, as DNA: TGCGCCAGCAGCGTCACAGGGGGCGGGGGAACTGAAGCTTTCTTT. It encodes CASSVTGGGGTEAFF. Full variable domain (rest looked up from reference TRBV5-1 and TRBJ1-1): KAGVTQTPRYLIKTRGQQVTLSCSPISGHRSVSWYQQTPGQGLQFLFEYFSETQRNKGNFPGRFSGRQFSNSRSEMNVSTLELGDSALYLCASSVTGGGGTEAFFGQGTRLTVV.

The table lists this clone with a few counts. This sequence joins TRBV5-5 and TRBJ1-6; 8 bases agree with TRBD1. The CDR3 has 16 residues. V lost 3 bases to trimming and J lost 7 bases; unmatched junction nucleotides: 9. Germline CDR1 SGHKS, CDR2 YYEKEE (reference sequence). The CDR3 bases are TGTGCCAGCAGCTCTTCGTGGACAGGGCCGAATTCACCCCTCCACTTT. Translated, it gives CASSSSWTGPNSPLHF.

Here the CDR3 reads CASSRGSTNEKLFF. The CDR3 DNA reads TGTGCCAGCAGTCGGGGGTCAACTAATGAAAAACTGTTTTTT. The rearrangement links TRBV7-2 to TRBJ1-4; the D gene is possibly TRBD1 (5 bases). V was trimmed by 6 bases and J by 0 bases, leaving 8 bases between them. CDR1 and CDR2 from the germline V gene are SGHTA and FQGNSA. The CDR3 extends over 14 amino acids.

The chain has TRBV28 and TRBJ2-7; 8 positions agree with TRBD2. V dropped 3 bases and J dropped 2; count of bases not matched to a gene: 15. The V gene's germline CDR1 is MDHEN and CDR2 SYDVKM. The CDR3 has 18 amino acids. CDR3 sequence: CASSFVGLSGSAAYEQYF. CDR3 DNA: TGTGCCAGCAGTTTTGTGGGGCTGAGCGGGAGCGCCGCCTACGAGCAGTACTTC.

The rearrangement links TRBV5-1 to TRBJ2-7, with TRBD1 matching over 9 bases. Germline lookup yields CDR1 SGHRS and CDR2 YFSETQ. This CDR3 region has 16 residues. V lost 1 base, J lost 5 bases, and 10 bases stayed unmatched. Written as DNA, the CDR3 is TGCGCCAGCAGCTTGAGCGGGACAGGGCATATAAACGAGCAGTACTTC. It specifies CASSLSGTGHINEQYF.

V usage is TRBV7-2 and J usage is TRBJ1-5; D unresolved. The germline V gene has CDR1 SGHTA and CDR2 FQGNSA. The germline V and J ends were trimmed by 2 bases and 5 bases, with 7 bases remaining between them. The length of the CDR3 is 13 residues. CDR3 residues: CASSLSPDQPQHF. The CDR3 DNA follows: TGTGCCAGCAGCTTAAGCCCTGATCAGCCCCAGCATTTT. Looking up the rest from reference TRBV7-2 and TRBJ1-5 gives the full variable domain: GAGVSQSPSNKVTEKGKDVELRCDPISGHTALYWYRQSLGQGLEFLIYFQGNSAPDKSGLPSDRFSAERTGGSVSTLTIQRTQQEDSAVYLCASSLSPDQPQHFGDGTRLSIL.

The gene calls are TRBV2 and TRBJ2-3; D is unclear. V was clipped by 1 base and J by 0 bases, with 11 bases between them. Germline-derived CDR1 and CDR2 are SNHLY and FYNNEI. The CDR3 is made up of 16 amino acids. The CDR3 is CASSEGRSPSTDTQYF. CDR3 bases: TGTGCCAGCAGTGAAGGGCGGAGCCCTAGCACAGATACGCAGTATTTT.

This chain uses TRBV7-9 with TRBJ2-7; 9 nucleotides match TRBD2. Trimming cost V 4 bases and J 6 bases; bases outside gene matches: 7. CDR1 is SEHNR and CDR2 is FQNEAQ in the germline V gene (reference sequence). This CDR3 spans 14 amino acids. Here the CDR3 reads CASSSLAGPVEQYF. The CDR3 region has the DNA TGTGCCAGCAGCTCCCTAGCGGGACCGGTCGAGCAGTACTTC.

The chain combines TRBV5-1 with TRBJ1-1; D is undetermined. The germline V gene encodes CDR1 SGHRS and CDR2 YFSETQ. The V end lost 0 bases, the J end lost 1 base, and 7 bases lay between the germline ends. CDR3 length: 14 residues. This chain's CDR3 is CASSLGLTNTEAFF. CDR3 bases: TGCGCCAGCAGCTTGGGACTGACGAACACTGAAGCTTTCTTT.

The J gene is TRBJ2-7, the V gene TRBV28; 10 bases agree with TRBD2. CDR3 length: 15 residues. Germline V gene sequence: CDR1 MDHEN, CDR2 SYDVKM. Losses at the gene ends were 6 bases for V and 2 bases for J; bases not matched to a gene: 7. The CDR3 DNA is TGTGCCAGCAGACCGATAGCGGGAGGAACCTACGAGCAGTACTTC. It is translated as CASRPIAGGTYEQYF.

This sequence joins TRBV7-8 and TRBJ2-1; 12 bases agree with TRBD2. CDR1 is SGHVS, CDR2 FQNEAQ, per germline. This CDR3 is 15 amino acids long. V trimming: 5 bases; J trimming: 7 bases; junction bases outside the gene matches: 6. The CDR3 is CASSMASGRVNEQFF. DNA for the CDR3: TGTGCCAGCAGCATGGCTAGCGGGAGGGTGAATGAGCAGTTCTTC.

The chain couples TRBV12-3 or TRBV12-4 to TRBJ2-2; D call uncertain. V shed 2 bases and J shed 6 bases, with 7 bases lying between them. This CDR3 has 13 amino acids. The CDR3 sequence: CASSLKTAGELFF. CDR3 nucleotides: TGTGCCAGCAGTTTAAAGACTGCCGGGGAGCTGTTTTTT.

This rearrangement joins TRBV30 to TRBJ2-7; TRBD2 agrees at 7 bases. J was trimmed by 6 bases and V by 0 bases; bases with no gene match: 2. In germline, CDR1 is GTSNPN, CDR2 SVGIG (reference sequence). This CDR3 has 12 amino acids. CDR3 loop: CAWSVRTSEQYF. Here the CDR3 DNA reads TGTGCCTGGAGTGTACGGACTAGCGAGCAGTACTTC.

J is TRBJ1-2 and V is TRBV7-9; 10 nucleotides align to TRBD1. Germline V gene data show CDR1 as SEHNR and CDR2 as FQNEAQ (reference sequence). Trimming cost V 5 bases and J 4 bases; bases outside gene matches: 4. This CDR3 has 14 amino acids. The chain's CDR3 is CASSRQGAGYGYTF. The CDR3 DNA reads TGTGCCAGCAGCCGACAGGGGGCTGGCTATGGCTACACCTTC.

This clone was observed a few times. This chain joins TRBV28 and TRBJ2-3; unclear D gene. Germline lookup yields CDR1 MDHEN and CDR2 SYDVKM. This CDR3 has 15 amino acids. V shed 0 bases and J shed 0 bases, with 7 bases lying between them. In nucleotides, the CDR3 is TGTGCCAGCAGTTTATGGGTAGATAGCACAGATACGCAGTATTTT. This sequence encodes CASSLWVDSTDTQYF.

This clone was detected a few times. The chain carries TRBV28 and TRBJ1-6, with 7 bases matching TRBD1. Per the germline V gene, CDR1 is MDHEN and CDR2 is SYDVKM. CDR3 length: 16 residues. V lost 6 bases to trimming and J lost 0 bases; unmatched junction nucleotides: 5. In nucleotides, the CDR3 is TGTGCCAGCAGCCCGGACAGGAGCTCCTATAATTCACCCCTCCACTTT. It translates to CASSPDRSSYNSPLHF. The variable domain in full, completed from reference TRBV28 and TRBJ1-6, reads DVKVTQSSRYLVKRTGEKVFLECVQDMDHENMFWYRQDPGLGLRLIYFSYDVKMKEKGDIPEGYSVSREKKERFSLILESASTNQTSMYLCASSPDRSSYNSPLHFGNGTRLTVT.

This chain uses TRBV11-3 with TRBJ2-1; 9 bases are a match to TRBD2. Germline-derived CDR1 and CDR2 are SGHNT and YENEEA. The CDR3 consists of 16 residues. After removal of 0 bases from V and 8 bases from J, the junction contained 8 bases not matched to a gene. The CDR3 DNA follows: TGTGCCAGCAGCTTAGATGGGCGGGAGGGCCGCGATGAGCAGTTCTTC. It encodes CASSLDGREGRDEQFF. The complete variable domain, with remaining parts taken from reference TRBV11-3 and TRBJ2-1, reads EAGVVQSPRYKIIEKKQPVAFWCNPISGHNTLYWYLQNLGQGPELLIRYENEEAVDDSQLPKDRFSAERLKGVDSTLKIQPAELGDSAVYLCASSLDGREGRDEQFFGPGTRLTVL.

The chain employs TRBV19 and TRBJ2-3; 10 positions agree with TRBD2. V gave up 6 bases and J gave up 0 bases; unmatched junction bases: 12. The germline V gene has CDR1 LNHDA and CDR2 SQIVND (reference sequence). This CDR3 is 18 amino acids long. The CDR3 protein is CASSHLSLAGVSTDTQYF. The CDR3 coding sequence is TGTGCCAGTAGCCACCTCAGTCTAGCGGGAGTGAGCACAGATACGCAGTATTTT.

This clone came up many times. The rearrangement links TRBV7-9 to TRBJ2-7; 12 bases match TRBD2. The germline V gene encodes CDR1 SEHNR and CDR2 FQNEAQ (reference sequence). CDR3 length: 16 amino acids. Unmatched junction bases numbered 9, after V lost 3 bases and J lost 6 bases. CDR3 residues: CASSFPSGRVGSEQYF. In DNA, the CDR3 is TGTGCCAGCAGCTTCCCTAGCGGGAGGGTTGGCAGCGAGCAGTACTTC.

The chain carries TRBV7-2 and TRBJ2-5; 11 bases map to TRBD2. The V segment lost 2 bases and the J segment 5 bases; nucleotides outside the gene matches: 7. The CDR3 length is 16 residues. Germline V lookup: CDR1 SGHTA, CDR2 FQGNSA. CDR3 protein: CASSLIAGGPGETQYF. CDR3 DNA sequence: TGTGCCAGCAGCTTAATAGCGGGAGGGCCGGGGGAGACCCAGTACTTC.

This clone appeared once. This chain joins TRBV28 and TRBJ2-2, with unresolved D. V lost 1 base, J lost 7 bases, and 10 bases lay in between. This CDR3 has 14 residues. The V gene's germline CDR1 is MDHEN and CDR2 SYDVKM. The CDR3 spells CASSLYRGNGELFF. The CDR3 DNA sequence: TGTGCCAGCAGTTTATATCGAGGAAACGGGGAGCTGTTTTTT.

The CDR3 loop is CASSEGTGRNSPLHF. The CDR3 nucleotides read TGTGCCAGCAGTGAAGGGACAGGTCGAAATTCACCCCTCCACTTT. The chain uses TRBV6-1 and TRBJ1-6; 7 bases align to TRBD1. V was clipped by 1 base and J by 7 bases; unmatched bases: 4. CDR1 is MNHNS and CDR2 is SASEGT in the germline V gene. The CDR3 runs 15 residues.

V gene TRBV28 combines with J gene TRBJ1-2, with 7 positions matching TRBD1. CDR3 length: 14 amino acids. Germline V gene lookup returns CDR1 MDHEN and CDR2 SYDVKM. J was trimmed by 4 bases and V by 2 bases; bases with no gene match: 4. CDR3 sequence (DNA): TGTGCCAGCAGTTTACCGGGACAGCTCTATGGCTACACCTTC. Translation gives CASSLPGQLYGYTF.

This clone was counted a few times. The chain uses TRBV7-2 and TRBJ1-6; no clear D gene. This CDR3 region has 15 residues. V lost 2 bases to trimming and J lost 6 bases, with 11 bases between them. Per the germline V gene, CDR1 is SGHTA and CDR2 is FQGNSA. The CDR3 sequence is CASSLSAGSNSPLHF. The CDR3 nucleotides are TGTGCCAGCAGCTTAAGCGCTGGGAGTAATTCACCCCTCCACTTT.

The rearrangement uses TRBV5-6 and TRBJ2-7; 7 bases are shared with TRBD1. The CDR3 consists of 13 residues. Trimming at V came to 3 bases and at J to 4 bases, leaving 4 bases not matched to a gene. Germline loops: CDR1 SGHDT, CDR2 YYEEEE. This CDR3 reads CASSSDREYEQYF. The CDR3, as DNA: TGTGCCAGCAGCTCCGACAGGGAATACGAGCAGTACTTC.

The chain joins TRBV12-5 to TRBJ2-1, with 7 nucleotides matching TRBD2. CDR3 length equals 13 residues. The germline V gene has CDR1 LGHNT and CDR2 FRNRAP. V shed 2 bases, J shed 7 bases, and the junction held 2 bases outside the gene matches. The CDR3 DNA is TGTGCTAGTGGTTTGTCGCGGGGGAATGAGCAGTTCTTC. This gives the protein CASGLSRGNEQFF.

The V call is TRBV28, the J call TRBJ2-2; 9 positions match TRBD1. Germline V gene data show CDR1 as MDHEN and CDR2 as SYDVKM. CDR3 length: 15 amino acids. Losses at the gene ends were 3 bases for V and 5 bases for J; bases not matched to a gene: 4. The CDR3 DNA is TGTGCCAGCAGTTTCCCCGGGACAGGGACCGGGGAGCTGTTTTTT. Encoded protein: CASSFPGTGTGELFF.